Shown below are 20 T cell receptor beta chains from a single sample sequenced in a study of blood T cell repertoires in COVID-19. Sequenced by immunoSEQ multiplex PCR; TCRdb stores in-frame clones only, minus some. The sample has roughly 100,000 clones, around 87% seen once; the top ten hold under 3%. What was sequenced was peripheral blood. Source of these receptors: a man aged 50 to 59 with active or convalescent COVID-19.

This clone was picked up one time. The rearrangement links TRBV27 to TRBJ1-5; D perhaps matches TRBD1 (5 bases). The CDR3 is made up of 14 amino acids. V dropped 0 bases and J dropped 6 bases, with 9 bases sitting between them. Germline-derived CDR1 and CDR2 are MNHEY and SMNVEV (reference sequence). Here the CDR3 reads CASSLSGTSQPQHF. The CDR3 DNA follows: TGTGCCAGCAGTTTATCGGGGACTAGTCAGCCCCAGCATTTT.

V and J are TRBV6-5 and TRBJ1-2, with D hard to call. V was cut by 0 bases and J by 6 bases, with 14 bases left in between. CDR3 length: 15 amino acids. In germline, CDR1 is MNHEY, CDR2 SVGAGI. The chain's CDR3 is CASSYSFQARDGYTF. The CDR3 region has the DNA TGTGCCAGCAGTTACTCGTTCCAGGCCCGAGATGGCTACACCTTC.

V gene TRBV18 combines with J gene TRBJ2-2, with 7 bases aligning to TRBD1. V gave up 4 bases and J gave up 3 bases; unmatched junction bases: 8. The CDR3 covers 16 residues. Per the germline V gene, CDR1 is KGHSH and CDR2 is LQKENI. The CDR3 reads CASSLQTGADTGELFF. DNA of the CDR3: TGTGCCAGCTCACTCCAAACAGGGGCGGACACCGGGGAGCTGTTTTTT.

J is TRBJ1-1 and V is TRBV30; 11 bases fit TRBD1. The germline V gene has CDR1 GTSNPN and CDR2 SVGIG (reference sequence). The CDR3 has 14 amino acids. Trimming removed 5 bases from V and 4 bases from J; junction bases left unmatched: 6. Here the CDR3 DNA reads TGTGCCTGGGCCTCGGGACAGGGGGGCACTGAAGCTTTCTTT. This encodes CAWASGQGGTEAFF.

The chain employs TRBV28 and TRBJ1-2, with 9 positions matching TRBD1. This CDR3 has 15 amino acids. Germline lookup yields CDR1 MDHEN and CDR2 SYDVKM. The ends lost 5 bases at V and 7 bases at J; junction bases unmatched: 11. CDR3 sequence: CASSGGRDRASGYTF. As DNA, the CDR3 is TGTGCCAGCAGTGGGGGCCGGGACAGGGCTTCTGGCTACACCTTC.

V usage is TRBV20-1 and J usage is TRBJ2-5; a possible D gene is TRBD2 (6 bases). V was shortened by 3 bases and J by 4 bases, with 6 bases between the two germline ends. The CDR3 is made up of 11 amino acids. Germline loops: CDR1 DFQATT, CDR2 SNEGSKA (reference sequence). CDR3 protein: CSARGGETQYF. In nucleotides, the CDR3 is TGCAGTGCTAGGGGGGGAGAGACCCAGTACTTC.

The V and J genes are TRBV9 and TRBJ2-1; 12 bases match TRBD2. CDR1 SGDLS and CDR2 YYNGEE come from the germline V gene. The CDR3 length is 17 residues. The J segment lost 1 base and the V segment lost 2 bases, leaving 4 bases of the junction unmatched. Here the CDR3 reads CASSVGLAGGSYNEQFF. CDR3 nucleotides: TGTGCCAGCAGCGTGGGTCTAGCGGGGGGGTCCTACAATGAGCAGTTCTTC.

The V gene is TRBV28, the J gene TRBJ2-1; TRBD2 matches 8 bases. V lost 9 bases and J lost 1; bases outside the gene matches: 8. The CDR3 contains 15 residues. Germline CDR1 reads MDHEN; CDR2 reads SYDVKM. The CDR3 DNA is TGTGCCAGTCTTCCCGGCGGGGGGTCCTACAATGAGCAGTTCTTC. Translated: CASLPGGGSYNEQFF.

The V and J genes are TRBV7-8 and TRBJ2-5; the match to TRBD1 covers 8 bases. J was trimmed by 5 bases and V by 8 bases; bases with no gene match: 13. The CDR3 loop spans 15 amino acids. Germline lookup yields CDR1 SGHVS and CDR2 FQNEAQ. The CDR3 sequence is CASARQGATGETQYF. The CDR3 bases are TGTGCCAGCGCGAGGCAGGGGGCCACGGGTGAGACCCAGTACTTC.

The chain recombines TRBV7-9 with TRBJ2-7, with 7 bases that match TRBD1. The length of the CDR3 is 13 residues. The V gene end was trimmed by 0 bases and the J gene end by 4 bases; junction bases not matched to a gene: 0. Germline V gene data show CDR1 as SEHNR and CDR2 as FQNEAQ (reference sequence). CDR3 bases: TGTGCCAGCAGCTTAGCACAGGGGTACGAGCAGTACTTC. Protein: CASSLAQGYEQYF.

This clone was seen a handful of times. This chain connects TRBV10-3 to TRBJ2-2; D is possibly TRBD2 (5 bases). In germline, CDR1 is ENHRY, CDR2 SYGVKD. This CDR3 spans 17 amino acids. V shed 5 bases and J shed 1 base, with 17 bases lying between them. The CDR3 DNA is TGTGCCATCAGTCCCCGTCAAGGGAGTGGGAACACCGGGGAGCTGTTTTTT. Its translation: CAISPRQGSGNTGELFF.

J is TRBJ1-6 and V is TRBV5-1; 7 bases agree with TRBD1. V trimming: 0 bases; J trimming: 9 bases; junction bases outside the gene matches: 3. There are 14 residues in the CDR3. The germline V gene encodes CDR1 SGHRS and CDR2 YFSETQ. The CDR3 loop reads CASSLGDRLSPLHF. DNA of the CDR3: TGCGCCAGCAGCTTGGGGGACAGACTTTCACCCCTCCACTTT.

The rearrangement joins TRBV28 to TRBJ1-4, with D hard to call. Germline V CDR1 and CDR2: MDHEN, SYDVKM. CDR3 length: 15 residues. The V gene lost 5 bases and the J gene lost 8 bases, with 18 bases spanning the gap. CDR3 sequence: CASSRPESLGEKLFF. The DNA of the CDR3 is TGTGCCAGCAGTCGCCCGGAGTCACTTGGGGAAAAACTGTTTTTT. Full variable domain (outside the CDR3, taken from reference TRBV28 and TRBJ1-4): DVKVTQSSRYLVKRTGEKVFLECVQDMDHENMFWYRQDPGLGLRLIYFSYDVKMKEKGDIPEGYSVSREKKERFSLILESASTNQTSMYLCASSRPESLGEKLFFGSGTQLSVL.

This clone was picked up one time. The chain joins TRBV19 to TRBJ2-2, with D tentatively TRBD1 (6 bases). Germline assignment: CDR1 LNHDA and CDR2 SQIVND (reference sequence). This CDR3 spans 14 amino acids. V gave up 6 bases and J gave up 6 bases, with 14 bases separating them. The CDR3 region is CASRTLEGAGELFF. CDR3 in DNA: TGTGCCAGTAGGACCCTTGAGGGGGCCGGGGAGCTGTTTTTT.

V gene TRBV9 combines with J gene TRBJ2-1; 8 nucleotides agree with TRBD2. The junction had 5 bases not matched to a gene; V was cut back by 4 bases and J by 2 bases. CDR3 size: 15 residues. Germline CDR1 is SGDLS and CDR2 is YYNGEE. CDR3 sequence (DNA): TGTGCCAGCAGCAAACCCGGGGGGGCCTACAATGAGCAGTTCTTC. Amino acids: CASSKPGGAYNEQFF.

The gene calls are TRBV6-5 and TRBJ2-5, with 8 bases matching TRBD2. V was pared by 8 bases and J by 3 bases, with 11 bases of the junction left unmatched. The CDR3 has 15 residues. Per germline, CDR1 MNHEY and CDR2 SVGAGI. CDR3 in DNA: TGTGCCAGCTCCCTCGGCGGGGGGCCCGAAGAGACCCAGTACTTC. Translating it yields CASSLGGGPEETQYF.

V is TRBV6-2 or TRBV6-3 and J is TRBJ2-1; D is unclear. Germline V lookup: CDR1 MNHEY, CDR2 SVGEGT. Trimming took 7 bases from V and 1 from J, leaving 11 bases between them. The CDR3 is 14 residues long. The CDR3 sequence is CASTPLESYNEQFF. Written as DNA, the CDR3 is TGTGCCAGCACCCCTCTGGAGTCCTACAATGAGCAGTTCTTC.

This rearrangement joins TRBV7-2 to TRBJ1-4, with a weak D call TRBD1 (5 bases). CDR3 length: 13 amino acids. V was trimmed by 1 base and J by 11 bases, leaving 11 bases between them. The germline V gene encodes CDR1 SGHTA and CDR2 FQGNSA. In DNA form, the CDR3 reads TGTGCCAGCAGCTTAGTCTCGGGGGGGAAACTGTTTTTT. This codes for CASSLVSGGKLFF. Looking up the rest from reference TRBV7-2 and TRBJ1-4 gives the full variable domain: GAGVSQSPSNKVTEKGKDVELRCDPISGHTALYWYRQSLGQGLEFLIYFQGNSAPDKSGLPSDRFSAERTGGSVSTLTIQRTQQEDSAVYLCASSLVSGGKLFFGSGTQLSVL.

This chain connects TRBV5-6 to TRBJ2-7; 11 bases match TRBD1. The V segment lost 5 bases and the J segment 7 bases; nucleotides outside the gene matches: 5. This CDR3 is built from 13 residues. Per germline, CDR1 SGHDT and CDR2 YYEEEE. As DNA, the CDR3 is TGTGCCAGCAGAGGACAGGGGGCCAGAGAGCAGTACTTC. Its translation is CASRGQGAREQYF.

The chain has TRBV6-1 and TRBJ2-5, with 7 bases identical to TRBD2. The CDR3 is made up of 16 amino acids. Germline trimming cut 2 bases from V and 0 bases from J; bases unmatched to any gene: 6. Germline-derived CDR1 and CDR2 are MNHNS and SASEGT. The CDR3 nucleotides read TGTGCCAGCAGTGAACGGAGGGGAGGGGACCAAGAGACCCAGTACTTC. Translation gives CASSERRGGDQETQYF.